This T cell receptor beta chain was sequenced during a study of regulatory T cells in long-lasting Graves disease. Study results and caveats: With persistent disease, TRBV28, TRBJ1-2 and TRBJ2-5 were the favored segments. Relative to newly diagnosed Graves' patients, persistent ones had lower TCR diversity.

The CDR3 sequence is 16 residues long. Germline V CDR1 and CDR2: LGHNA, YNFKEQ. Deletions cut 2 bases from V and 0 bases from J, with 11 bases between. This clonotype has only a few counts. What it binds is unknown. Sample time point: newly diagnosed GD, antithyroid drugs for less than 3 months. Preparation of the TCR library used RNA extracted from PBMCs. Sequencing libraries for TCR beta were prepared with iRepertoire HTBI primers and Arm-PCR of CDR3 regions. One entry per CDR3 protein results from TCRdb running MiXCR on the multiplex PCR reads. The sample records about half a million distinct CDR3 sequences, around 12% being singletons. These same records also appear under a second study, on T cells in Graves' hyperthyroidism and ophthalmopathy. That work states: Prediction of ophthalmopathy progression came a median around 6.1 months pre-onset.

The origin of this receptor is a woman aged 25-40 years with Graves disease. This sample comprised peripheral blood mononuclear cells (PBMCs), obtained at new diagnosis, from a patient treated with antithyroid drugs. The chain combines TRBV4-2 with TRBJ1-3, with no clear D. CDR3: CASSQPTSRSGNTIYF. As DNA, the CDR3 is TGTGCCAGCAGCCAACCCACCAGCCGCTCTGGAAACACCATATATTTT.